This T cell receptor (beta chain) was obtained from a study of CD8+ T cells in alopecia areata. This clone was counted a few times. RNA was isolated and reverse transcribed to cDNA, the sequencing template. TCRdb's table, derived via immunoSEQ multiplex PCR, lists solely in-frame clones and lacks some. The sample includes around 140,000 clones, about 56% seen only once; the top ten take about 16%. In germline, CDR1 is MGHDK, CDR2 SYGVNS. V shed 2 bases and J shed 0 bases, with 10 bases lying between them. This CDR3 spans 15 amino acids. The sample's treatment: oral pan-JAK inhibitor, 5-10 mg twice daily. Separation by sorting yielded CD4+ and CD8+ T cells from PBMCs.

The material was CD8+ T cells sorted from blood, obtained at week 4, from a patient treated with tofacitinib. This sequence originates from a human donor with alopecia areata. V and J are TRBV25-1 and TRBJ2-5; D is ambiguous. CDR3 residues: CASSETLEYQETQYF. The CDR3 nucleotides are TGTGCCAGCAGTGAAACTCTGGAGTACCAAGAGACCCAGTACTTC.